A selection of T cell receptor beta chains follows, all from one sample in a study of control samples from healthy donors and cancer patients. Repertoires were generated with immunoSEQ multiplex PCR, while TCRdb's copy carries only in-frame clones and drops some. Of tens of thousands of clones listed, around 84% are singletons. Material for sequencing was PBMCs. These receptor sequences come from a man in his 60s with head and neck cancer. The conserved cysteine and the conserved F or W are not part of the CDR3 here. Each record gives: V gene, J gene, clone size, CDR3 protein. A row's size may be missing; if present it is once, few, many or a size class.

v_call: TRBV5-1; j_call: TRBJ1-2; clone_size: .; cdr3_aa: ASSLATGDYGYT
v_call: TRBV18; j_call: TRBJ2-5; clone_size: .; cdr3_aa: ASSPRVGGFQETQY
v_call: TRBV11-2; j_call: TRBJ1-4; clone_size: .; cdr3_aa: ASSLMATGPEKLF
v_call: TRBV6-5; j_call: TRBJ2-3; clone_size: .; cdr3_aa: ASSSEGFGTDTQY
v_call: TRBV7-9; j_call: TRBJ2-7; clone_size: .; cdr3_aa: ASSPWTGGIEQY
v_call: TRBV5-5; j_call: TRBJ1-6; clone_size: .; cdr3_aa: ASSLAPTTRDSPLH
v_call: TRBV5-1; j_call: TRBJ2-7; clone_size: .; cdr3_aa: ASSPQGLEYEQY
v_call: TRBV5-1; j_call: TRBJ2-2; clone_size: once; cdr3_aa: ASSLATQGPGELF
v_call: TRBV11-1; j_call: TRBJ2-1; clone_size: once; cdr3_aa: ASSQQLTGSDEQF
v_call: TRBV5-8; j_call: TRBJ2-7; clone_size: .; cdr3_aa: ASSLVGGRQY
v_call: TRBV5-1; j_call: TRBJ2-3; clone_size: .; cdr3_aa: ASSTELAVTDTQY
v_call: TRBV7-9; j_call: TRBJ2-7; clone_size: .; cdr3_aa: ASSPRGREPYEQY
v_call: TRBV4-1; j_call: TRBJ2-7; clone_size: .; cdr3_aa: ASSQERRTLKYEQY
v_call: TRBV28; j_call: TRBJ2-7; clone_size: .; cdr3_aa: ASRGTVLDEQY